These 4 T cell receptor beta chains originate from one sample sequenced in a study of blood T cell repertoires in COVID-19 (dated by TCRdb to 2018 to 2020). Library generation was performed with the immunoSEQ multiplex PCR assay. Drawn from immuneACCESS, this table holds only the in-frame rearrangements with V and J called that TCRdb kept. Clones are partly lost; checked studies trace under half to an unresolved V gene and leave the rest unexplained. The sample table holds around 120,000 clones, of which 55% to 75% were seen once. The ten largest clones add up to under 0.95% of the sample. The material sequenced was peripheral blood. These receptors came from a human donor with acute or convalescent COVID-19. The donor label of this sample is uncertain.

This clone was seen a few times. The chain recombines TRBV6-1 with TRBJ1-1, with unresolved D. Germline loops: CDR1 MNHNS, CDR2 SASEGT. The CDR3 totals 17 residues. The V end was cut by 2 bases, the J end by 0 bases, with 16 bases between. CDR3 DNA sequence: TGTGCCAGCAGTGAACTGGAGAAGTCCTACATGAACACTGAAGCTTTCTTT. This codes for CASSELEKSYMNTEAFF.

This chain joins TRBV10-2 and TRBJ2-6; D not certain. Germline CDR1 and CDR2: WSHSY and SAAADI. Between the trimmed V and J ends, which lost 6 bases and 3 bases, there was a span of 6 bases. The CDR3 covers 13 residues. CDR3 coding DNA: TGCGCCAGCAGGATAGATGGGGCCAACGTCCTGACTTTC. It translates to CASRIDGANVLTF.

Only a few counts were recorded for this clone. V is TRBV4-2 and J is TRBJ2-5; D is undetermined. This CDR3 comprises 13 residues. Germline values: CDR1 LGHNA, CDR2 YNFKEQ. V was trimmed by 3 bases and J by 5 bases, leaving 10 bases between them. The CDR3 coding sequence is TGTGCCAGCAGCCAGGTAGTGTGGGAGACCCAGTACTTC. Its translation is CASSQVVWETQYF.

This chain connects TRBV12-3 or TRBV12-4 to TRBJ2-1, with D tentatively TRBD1 (5 bases). CDR3 length equals 13 residues. Between the trimmed V and J ends, which lost 8 bases and 2 bases, there was a span of 10 bases. This CDR3 is CASSGYPYNEQFF. The CDR3, as DNA: TGTGCCAGCTCAGGGTACCCCTACAATGAGCAGTTCTTC.